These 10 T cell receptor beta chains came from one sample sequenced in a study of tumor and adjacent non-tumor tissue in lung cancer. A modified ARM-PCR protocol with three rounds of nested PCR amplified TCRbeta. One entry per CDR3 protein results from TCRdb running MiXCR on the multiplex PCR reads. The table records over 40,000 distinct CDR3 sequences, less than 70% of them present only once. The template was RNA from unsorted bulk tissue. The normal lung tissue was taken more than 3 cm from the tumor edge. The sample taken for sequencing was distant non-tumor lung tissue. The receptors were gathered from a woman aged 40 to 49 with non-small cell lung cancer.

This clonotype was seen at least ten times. In DNA form, the CDR3 reads TGTGCCAGCAGCCAAGAGACAGCCGGCTACACCTTC. This encodes CASSQETAGYTF. The chain recombines TRBV5-4 with TRBJ1-2; D is possibly TRBD1 (5 bases). Between the trimmed V and J ends, which lost 4 bases and 8 bases, there was a span of 12 bases. Germline lookup yields CDR1 SGHNT and CDR2 YYREEE (reference sequence). This CDR3 is 12 amino acids long.

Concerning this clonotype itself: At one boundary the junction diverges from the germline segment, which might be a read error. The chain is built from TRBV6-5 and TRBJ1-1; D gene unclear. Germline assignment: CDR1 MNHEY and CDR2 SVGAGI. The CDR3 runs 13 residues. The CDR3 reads CACSNWPPQEAFF. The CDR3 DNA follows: TGTGCCTGCAGCAATTGGCCACCTCAAGAAGCTTTCTTT.

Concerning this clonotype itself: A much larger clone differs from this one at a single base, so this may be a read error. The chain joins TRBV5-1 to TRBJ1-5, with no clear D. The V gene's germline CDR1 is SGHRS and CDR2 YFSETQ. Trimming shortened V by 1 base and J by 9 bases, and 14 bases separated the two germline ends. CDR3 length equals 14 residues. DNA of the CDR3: TGCGCCAGCAGCTTGTCCTTCGGGGAAGGGCCCCAGCATTTT. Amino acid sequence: CASSLSFGEGPQHF.

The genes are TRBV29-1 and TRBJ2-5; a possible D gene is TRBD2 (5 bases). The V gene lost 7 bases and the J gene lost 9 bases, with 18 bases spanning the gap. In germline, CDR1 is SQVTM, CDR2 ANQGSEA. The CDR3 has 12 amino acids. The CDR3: CSALEDPEAQYF. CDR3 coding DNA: TGCAGCGCTCTGGAGGACCCGGAGGCCCAGTACTTC.

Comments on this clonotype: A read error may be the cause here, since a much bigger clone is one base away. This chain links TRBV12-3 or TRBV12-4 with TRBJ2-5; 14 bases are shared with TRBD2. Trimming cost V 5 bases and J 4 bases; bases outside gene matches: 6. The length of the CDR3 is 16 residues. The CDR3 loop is CASSPTSGRGGETQYF. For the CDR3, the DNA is TGTGCCAGCAGTCCGACTAGCGGGAGGGGGGGAGAGACCCAGTACTTC.

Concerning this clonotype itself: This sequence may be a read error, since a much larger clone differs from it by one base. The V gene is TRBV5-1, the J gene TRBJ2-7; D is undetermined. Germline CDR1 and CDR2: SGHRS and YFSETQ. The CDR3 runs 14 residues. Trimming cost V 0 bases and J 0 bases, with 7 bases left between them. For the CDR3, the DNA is TGCGCCAGCAGCTTGGTTGGGAACTCCTACGAGCAGTACTTC. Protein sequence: CASSLVGNSYEQYF.

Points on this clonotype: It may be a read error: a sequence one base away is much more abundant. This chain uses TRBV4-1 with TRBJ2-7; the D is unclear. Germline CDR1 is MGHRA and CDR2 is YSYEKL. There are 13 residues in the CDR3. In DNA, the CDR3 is TGCGCCGGCAGCCTGTCGCCCATTTACGAGCAGTACTTC. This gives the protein CAGSLSPIYEQYF.

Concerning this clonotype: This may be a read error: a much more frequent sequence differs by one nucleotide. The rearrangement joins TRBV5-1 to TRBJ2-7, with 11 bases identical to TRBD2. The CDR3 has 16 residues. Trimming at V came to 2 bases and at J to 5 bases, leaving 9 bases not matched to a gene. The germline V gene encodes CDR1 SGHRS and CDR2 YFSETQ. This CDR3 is CASSFNRSGRADEQYF. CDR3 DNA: TGCGCCAGCAGCTTCAATCGTAGCGGGAGGGCCGACGAGCAGTACTTC.

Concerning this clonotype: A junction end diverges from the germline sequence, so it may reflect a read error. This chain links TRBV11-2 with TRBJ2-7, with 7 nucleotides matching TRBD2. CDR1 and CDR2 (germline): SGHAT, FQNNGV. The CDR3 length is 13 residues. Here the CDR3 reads CVSRSGGGYEQYF. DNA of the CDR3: TGTGTCAGCCGATCTGGGGGGGGCTACGAGCAGTACTTC. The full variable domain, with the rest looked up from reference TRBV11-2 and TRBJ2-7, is EAGVAQSPRYKIIEKRQSVAFWCNPISGHATLYWYQQILGQGPKLLIQFQNNGVVDDSQLPKDRFSAERLKGVDSTLKIQPAKLEDSAVYLCVSRSGGGYEQYFGPGTRLTVT.

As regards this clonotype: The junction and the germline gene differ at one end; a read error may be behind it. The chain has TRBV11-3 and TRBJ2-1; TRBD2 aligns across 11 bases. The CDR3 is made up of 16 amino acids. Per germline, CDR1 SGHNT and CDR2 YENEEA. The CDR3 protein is CASSDPGLAVNDEQFF. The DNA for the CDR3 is TGTGCCAGCAGCGACCCGGGACTAGCGGTCAACGATGAGCAGTTTTTC. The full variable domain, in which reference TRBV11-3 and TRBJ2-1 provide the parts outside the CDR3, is EAGVVQSPRYKIIEKKQPVAFWCNPISGHNTLYWYLQNLGQGPELLIRYENEEAVDDSQLPKDRFSAERLKGVDSTLKIQPAELGDSAVYLCASSDPGLAVNDEQFFGPGTRLTVL.